Each of the 25 T cell receptor beta chains below was sequenced from the same sample in a study of T cells in Graves' hyperthyroidism and ophthalmopathy (dated by TCRdb to the late 2010s). The protocol used for the library was multiplex PCR. Sequenced using an Illumina HiSeq 2000. The TCR beta CDR3 regions were amplified from RNA transcripts. The first round of RT-PCR for the TCR CDR3 was performed with the HTBI primer set and the Qiagen OneStep RT-PCR kit. The public reads were reprocessed in TCRdb via fastp at Q25 and MiXCR, keeping in-frame beta chains. Each CDR3 protein appears once, grouped with its most common genes and DNA. In this sample the table shows about 560,000 distinct CDR3 sequences, 16% of which occur a single time. Under 20% of the sample is taken by the ten largest. Sequencing was done on a sample of blood. These receptors were collected from a woman under 30 with Graves' hyperthyroidism.

This clonotype was picked up a small number of times. The chain has TRBV14 and TRBJ1-1; no definite D call. The CDR3 spans 12 residues. The V end was cut by 5 bases, the J end by 8 bases, with 12 bases between. Germline CDR1 reads SGHDN; CDR2 reads FVKESK. CDR3 sequence: CASSLLTYEAFF. CDR3 nucleotides: TGTGCCAGCAGCTTACTGACGTACGAAGCTTTCTTT.

This clonotype came up many times. The chain carries TRBV6-5 and TRBJ2-3; no reliable D call. Germline CDR1 reads MNHEY; CDR2 reads SVGAGI. V lost 2 bases and J 7 bases, leaving 7 bases between the germline ends. CDR3 length: 12 amino acids. CDR3 in amino acids: CASSYGGNTQYF. CDR3 DNA sequence: TGTGCCAGCAGTTACGGTGGTAATACGCAGTATTTT.

This clonotype occurred many times. J is TRBJ2-7 and V is TRBV12-5, with 11 bases aligning to TRBD2. This CDR3 region has 17 residues. The V gene end was trimmed by 4 bases and the J gene end by 2 bases; junction bases not matched to a gene: 10. CDR1 and CDR2 from the germline V gene are LGHNT and FRNRAP. CDR3 in amino acids: CASGSPPTSGATYEQYF. As DNA, the CDR3 is TGTGCTAGTGGTTCTCCCCCGACTAGCGGGGCCACCTACGAGCAGTACTTC.

The chain joins TRBV6-5 to TRBJ2-2; 10 nucleotides line up with TRBD2. Looked up from germline, CDR1 is MNHEY and CDR2 is SVGAGI. V shed 2 bases, J shed 6 bases, and the junction held 6 bases outside the gene matches. The CDR3 has 16 amino acids. In DNA, the CDR3 is TGTGCCAGCAGTTACGCGGGACTAGCGAGAGCCGGGGAGCTGTTTTTT. Its protein is CASSYAGLARAGELFF.

This clonotype has a count of ten or more. This sequence joins TRBV11-1 and TRBJ1-1; the D is unclear. The germline gives CDR1 SGHAT, CDR2 FQDESV (reference sequence). The CDR3 has 15 amino acids. Trimming removed 3 bases from V and 4 bases from J, with 15 bases in between. The CDR3 region has the DNA TGTGCCAGCAGCTTGTATGGGATCCCGAGCACTGAAGCTTTCTTT. Its translation: CASSLYGIPSTEAFF.

V is TRBV10-1 and J is TRBJ2-7; the D is unclear. The CDR3 totals 13 residues. V was pared by 0 bases and J by 4 bases, with 7 bases between. Germline-derived CDR1 and CDR2 are WNHNN and SYGVQD (reference sequence). CDR3 bases: TGCGCCAGCAGTGAGTCGATGGCGTACGAGCAGTACTTC. Encoded protein: CASSESMAYEQYF.

The chain couples TRBV25-1 to TRBJ1-4, with unresolved D. Germline-derived CDR1 and CDR2 are MGHDK and SYGVNS. The CDR3 sequence is 14 residues long. Trimming took off 6 bases at V and 7 bases at J, with 15 bases between the two ends. The DNA for the CDR3 is TGTGCCAGCAGAGAGGCACCATGGGGTGAAAAACTGTTTTTT. It yields the protein CASREAPWGEKLFF.

This clonotype was seen many times. This chain joins TRBV3-1 and TRBJ2-7, with no clear D. Germline values: CDR1 LGHDT, CDR2 YNNKEL (reference sequence). This CDR3 region has 11 residues. The germline V and J ends were trimmed by 5 bases and 6 bases, with 8 bases remaining between them. This CDR3 reads CASSIGGEQYF. In nucleotides, the CDR3 is TGTGCCAGCAGCATAGGTGGCGAGCAGTACTTC.

On this clonotype itself: A read error may account for a junction end that differs from germline. This sequence joins TRBV7-9 and TRBJ2-1; no reliable D call. Germline assignment: CDR1 SEHNR and CDR2 FQNEAQ (reference sequence). The CDR3 extends over 18 amino acids. The CDR3 DNA sequence: TGCGCCAGCAGCCAAGACCTCCCCGGCCCCGGCGGCGACAATGAGCAGTTCTTC. It translates to CASSQDLPGPGGDNEQFF.

This clonotype has a count of ten or more. This rearrangement joins TRBV27 to TRBJ2-7; no clear D. The V and J ends lost 6 bases and 5 bases respectively, with 11 bases between them. CDR3 length: 12 residues. The germline V gene encodes CDR1 MNHEY and CDR2 SMNVEV (reference sequence). The CDR3 protein is CASSFGPNEQYF. CDR3 DNA sequence: TGTGCCAGCAGCTTCGGACCCAACGAGCAGTACTTC.

This clonotype came up many times. One end of the junction is discordant with germline, which a read error may explain. This CDR3 reads CASSQDLGRPEPFF. CDR3 coding DNA: TGTGCCAGCAGCCAAGATCTCGGACGACCTGAACCTTTCTTT. The chain recombines TRBV3-1 with TRBJ1-1; D is undetermined. The CDR3 runs 14 residues. The germline CDR1 and CDR2 sequences are LGHDT and YNNKEL (reference sequence).

The sample holds many counts of this clonotype. The chain combines TRBV30 with TRBJ2-7; D is unresolved. The CDR3 contains 11 residues. In germline, CDR1 is GTSNPN, CDR2 SVGIG (reference sequence). V was shortened by 1 base and J by 4 bases, with 5 bases between the two germline ends. The CDR3 region has the DNA TGTGCCTGGAGTGGACTTTACGAGCAGTACTTC. It specifies CAWSGLYEQYF. The whole variable domain, remainder taken from reference TRBV30 and TRBJ2-7, is SQTIHQWPATLVQPVGSPLSLECTVEGTSNPNLYWYRQAAGRGLQLLFYSVGIGQISSEVPQNLSASRPQDRQFILSSKKLLLSDSGFYLCAWSGLYEQYFGPGTRLTVT.

This clonotype was detected ten times or more. This rearrangement joins TRBV12-5 to TRBJ2-3; D remains unclear. CDR1 LGHNT and CDR2 FRNRAP come from the germline V gene. CDR3 length: 17 amino acids. V shed 0 bases and J shed 0 bases, with 13 bases lying between them. The CDR3 DNA reads as TGTGCTAGTGGTTTGGTTCTTTTGGAGAGAAGCACAGATACGCAGTATTTT. Protein sequence: CASGLVLLERSTDTQYF.

In DNA form, the CDR3 reads TGTGCCAGCAGTAACACAATCACCGCGGCCTACGAGCAGTACTTC. As protein: CASSNTITAAYEQYF. The rearrangement uses TRBV6-2 or TRBV6-3 and TRBJ2-7; D call uncertain. The CDR3 is 15 residues long. V was trimmed by 5 bases and J by 2 bases, leaving 16 bases between them. Germline loops: CDR1 MNHEY, CDR2 SVGEGT.

In this sample, this clonotype turned up many times. The gene calls are TRBV11-2 and TRBJ2-5, with D possibly being TRBD1 or TRBD2 (5 bases each). Germline CDR1 and CDR2: SGHAT and FQNNGV. The V end was cut by 5 bases, the J end by 9 bases, with 10 bases between. The CDR3 length is 11 residues. The chain's CDR3 is CASSIRGAQYF. For the CDR3, the DNA is TGTGCCAGCAGCATACGAGGGGCCCAGTACTTC.

The chain has TRBV5-4 and TRBJ2-5; D is unresolved. Germline V gene sequence: CDR1 SGHNT, CDR2 YYREEE (reference sequence). This CDR3 has 14 residues. The V end was cut by 1 base, the J end by 5 bases, with 12 bases between. The CDR3: CASSLSGPGETQYF. In DNA form, the CDR3 reads TGTGCCAGCAGCTTGAGTGGGCCCGGGGAGACCCAGTACTTC.

This clonotype has a handful of counts. The chain is built from TRBV5-1 and TRBJ2-1; either TRBD1 or TRBD2 may fit D (5 bases each). Germline lookup yields CDR1 SGHRS and CDR2 YFSETQ. CDR3 length: 17 residues. V lost 0 bases and J lost 0, with 13 bases in between. CDR3 nucleotides: TGCGCCAGCAGCTTGGCTGGGGCAGGGAGCTCCTACAATGAGCAGTTCTTC. Translated: CASSLAGAGSSYNEQFF.

This clonotype was recorded at least ten times. This sequence joins TRBV11-3 and TRBJ2-1; 9 bases line up with TRBD1. This CDR3 region has 14 residues. The V gene end was trimmed by 2 bases and the J gene end by 7 bases; junction bases not matched to a gene: 3. The germline V gene encodes CDR1 SGHNT and CDR2 YENEEA. CDR3 in DNA: TGTGCCAGCAGCTTACCCGGGACAGGGAATGAGCAGTTCTTC. This sequence encodes CASSLPGTGNEQFF.

J is TRBJ1-1 and V is TRBV29-1, with D possibly matching TRBD1 (5 bases). CDR1 SQVTM and CDR2 ANQGSEA come from the germline V gene. Trimming took 4 bases from V and 5 from J, leaving 11 bases between them. CDR3 size: 12 residues. The CDR3 DNA reads as TGCAGCGTTGTAGGGACGGCGACTGAAGCTTTCTTT. Its protein product is CSVVGTATEAFF.

The rearrangement joins TRBV10-3 to TRBJ1-3, with D uncertain. There are 15 residues in the CDR3. Germline V lookup: CDR1 ENHRY, CDR2 SYGVKD. V lost 3 bases to trimming and J lost 4 bases, with 13 bases between them. This CDR3 is CAISDGQLYGNTIYF. CDR3 nucleotide sequence: TGTGCCATCAGTGACGGGCAGCTATACGGAAACACCATATATTTT.

This clonotype was detected only a few times. Possible read error: a much larger clone is one base away. The V and J genes are TRBV30 and TRBJ1-1, with D unresolved. CDR1 is GTSNPN, CDR2 SVGIG, per germline (reference sequence). The CDR3 is 13 residues long. The DNA of the CDR3 is TGTGCCTGGAGTGCCCTGATGAACACTGAAGGTTTCTTT. This codes for CAWSALMNTEGFF.

This clonotype has at least ten counts. J is TRBJ1-2 and V is TRBV5-1, with D perhaps matching TRBD1 (5 bases). The V gene lost 2 bases and the J gene lost 4 bases, with 12 bases spanning the gap. This CDR3 contains 14 residues. Germline values: CDR1 SGHRS, CDR2 YFSETQ. The CDR3 region has the DNA TGCGCCAGCAGCTTACCCGGGACGGCCTATGGCTACACCTTC. Its translation is CASSLPGTAYGYTF.

This clonotype has a handful of counts. The chain recombines TRBV3-1 with TRBJ2-7, with D unclear. The CDR3 contains 13 residues. CDR1 LGHDT and CDR2 YNNKEL come from the germline V gene (reference sequence). The ends were cut back, 0 bases at V and 9 bases at J, with 12 bases in the middle. CDR3 sequence reads: CASSQDVGWGQYF. In nucleotides, the CDR3 is TGTGCCAGCAGCCAAGATGTCGGATGGGGGCAGTACTTC.

There are many counts of this clonotype. J is TRBJ2-2 and V is TRBV20-1; perhaps TRBD1 as D (7 bases). V was trimmed by 3 bases and J by 3 bases, leaving 14 bases between them. Germline assignment: CDR1 DFQATT and CDR2 SNEGSKA (reference sequence). This CDR3 has 15 amino acids. CDR3 bases: TGCAGTGCTAGGGAAACAGGGGAGGACACCGGGGAGCTGTTTTTT. Amino acids: CSARETGEDTGELFF.

A few counts support this clonotype. The J gene is TRBJ2-1, the V gene TRBV28, with D uncertain. Germline V gives CDR1 MDHEN, CDR2 SYDVKM. This CDR3 contains 11 residues. V lost 3 bases to trimming and J lost 12 bases, with 9 bases between them. The CDR3 sequence: CASSFYSRQFF. In DNA form, the CDR3 reads TGTGCCAGCAGTTTTTATAGTCGGCAGTTCTTC.